Sequencing of this T cell receptor beta chain was carried out in a study of cytomegalovirus exposure and HLA in healthy donors. Study-wide results and limits: Analyses of presence and absence presupposed an approximately uniform sequencing depth across donors.

Researchers ran the PCR with 60 Vbeta and 13 Jbeta primers. Using immunoSEQ multiplex PCR, the repertoire was profiled, and TCRdb retains in-frame clones only, with some absent. The sample records about 81,000 clones, 77% being singletons. Points on this clone: Its antigen remains unknown. The junction does not match germline at one end; this may be a read error.

This CDR3 has 16 amino acids. CDR1 is SEHNR and CDR2 is FQNEAQ in the germline V gene (reference sequence). Material for sequencing was PBMCs. V and J are TRBV7-9 and TRBJ1-2, with a tentative D call TRBD1 (5 bases). This receptor was identified in a man aged 50 to 59 in good health and CMV-seropositive. This CDR3 reads CSSSPARREDLYGYTF. CDR3 bases: TGTTCCAGCAGCCCTGCCCGCAGGGAGGATCTCTATGGCTACACCTTC.